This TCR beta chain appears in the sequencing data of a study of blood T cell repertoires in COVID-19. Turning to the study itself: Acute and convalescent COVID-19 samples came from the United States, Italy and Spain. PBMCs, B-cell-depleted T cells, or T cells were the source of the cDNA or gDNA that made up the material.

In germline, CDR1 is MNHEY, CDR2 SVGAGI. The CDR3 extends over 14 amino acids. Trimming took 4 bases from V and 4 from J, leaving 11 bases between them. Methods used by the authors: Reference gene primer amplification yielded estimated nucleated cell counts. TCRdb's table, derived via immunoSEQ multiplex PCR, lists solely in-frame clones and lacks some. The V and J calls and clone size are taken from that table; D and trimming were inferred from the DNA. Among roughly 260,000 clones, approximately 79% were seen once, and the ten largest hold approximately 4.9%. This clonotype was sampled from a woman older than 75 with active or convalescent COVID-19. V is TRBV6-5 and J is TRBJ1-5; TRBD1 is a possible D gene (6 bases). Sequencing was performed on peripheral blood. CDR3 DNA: TGTGCCAGCAGTTCTCGACAGGAGAATCAGCCCCAGCATTTT. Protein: CASSSRQENQPQHF.